The rows below give T cell receptor beta chains drawn from one sample of a study of graft-versus-host responses after intestinal transplantation. Clones were read by immunoSEQ multiplex PCR, and TCRdb kept only the in-frame ones, dropping some. The sample has more than 85,000 clones; 80% to 85% are singletons. No antigen is known for these receptors. Here the sequenced sample was unstimulated CD4+ T cells sorted from spleen or lymph node cells, taken before intestinal transplant. Every receptor here comes from a human donor who received an intestinal transplant. Both conserved end residues are part of each CDR3. D genes are given only for firm matches. Clone size is stated in some rows and not others, as once, few, many or a class when expanded.

>TRBV6-6|15|TRBD2|.|TRBJ2-2
CASSYLAGGPGELFF
TGTGCCAGCAGTTACCTAGCGGGGGGGCCCGGGGAGCTGTTTTTT
>TRBV5-1|13|.|once|TRBJ2-5
CASSLPGQETQYF
TGCGCCAGCAGCTTGCCAGGGCAAGAGACCCAGTACTTC
>TRBV6-4|16|.|.|TRBJ1-5
CANSPVEEYSNQPQHF
TGTGCCAACAGCCCGGTGGAGGAATATAGCAATCAGCCCCAGCATTTT
>TRBV18|15|TRBD1|.|TRBJ1-1
CASSSATGGPSEAFF
TGTGCCAGCTCATCTGCGACAGGGGGCCCATCTGAAGCTTTCTTT
>TRBV6-6|14|TRBD2|.|TRBJ2-3
CASRLSGSSDTQYF
TGTGCCAGCAGGCTTAGCGGGAGTTCAGATACGCAGTATTTT
>TRBV29-1|14|.|.|TRBJ2-7
CSARVTPRTYEQYF
TGCAGCGCCAGAGTGACTCCCCGGACCTACGAGCAGTACTTC
>TRBV7-6|15|TRBD2|.|TRBJ2-2
CASSPVAGATGELFF
TGTGCCAGCAGCCCCGTAGCGGGGGCCACCGGGGAGCTGTTTTTT
>TRBV5-4|19|.|.|TRBJ2-4
CASSVGTQRPDLAKNIQYF
TGTGCCAGCAGCGTGGGGACACAAAGACCGGATCTAGCCAAAAACATTCAGTACTTC
>TRBV28|14|TRBD2|.|TRBJ2-5
CASSFHGGGETQYF
TGTGCCAGCAGTTTCCACGGGGGAGGGGAGACCCAGTACTTC
>TRBV2|12|TRBD2|.|TRBJ2-7
CASSGTRYEQYF
TGTGCCAGCAGTGGGACTAGGTACGAGCAGTACTTC
>TRBV19|16|.|.|TRBJ1-1
CASSNTEGGRDTEAFF
TGTGCCAGTTCCAACACGGAGGGAGGGAGGGACACTGAAGCTTTCTTT
>TRBV7-6|15|.|.|TRBJ2-7
CASSLGTGLVGEQYF
TGTGCCAGCAGCTTAGGGACTGGGCTTGTGGGGGAGCAGTACTTC
>TRBV19|15|TRBD2|.|TRBJ2-1
CASSPPGGAGNEQFF
TGTGCCAGTAGTCCCCCGGGGGGGGCTGGCAATGAGCAGTTCTTC
>TRBV5-5|14|.|.|TRBJ1-2
CASSLFSSIYGYTF
TGTGCCAGCAGCTTGTTCTCGTCTATCTATGGCTACACCTTC
>TRBV6-1|14|TRBD1|.|TRBJ1-1
CASRRGGPDTEAFF
TGTGCCAGCAGACGAGGGGGCCCGGACACTGAAGCTTTCTTT
>TRBV7-9|14|.|.|TRBJ2-4
CASSDRRAKNIQYF
TGTGCCAGCAGCGACAGACGAGCCAAAAACATTCAGTACTTC
>TRBV12-5|15|.|few|TRBJ2-1
CASGLGQNDYNEQFF
TGTGCTAGTGGTTTGGGACAAAACGATTACAATGAGCAGTTCTTC
>TRBV2|13|TRBD1|few|TRBJ1-1
CASSTGAGTEAFF
TGTGCCAGCAGTACAGGGGCAGGCACTGAAGCTTTCTTT
>TRBV19|14|TRBD1|.|TRBJ2-2
CASNRDREDGELFF
TGTGCCAGTAATAGGGACAGGGAAGACGGGGAGCTGTTTTTT
>TRBV9|14|.|.|TRBJ2-7
CASSQETSSLEQYF
TGTGCCAGCAGCCAAGAGACTAGTTCCCTCGAGCAGTACTTC
>TRBV9|17|.|.|TRBJ1-3
CASSVGAGQRSGNTIYF
TGTGCCAGCAGCGTAGGGGCAGGACAACGATCTGGAAACACCATATATTTT
>TRBV11-2|15|.|.|TRBJ1-1
CASSLGPTVGTEAFF
TGTGCCAGCAGCTTAGGGCCGACAGTAGGGACTGAAGCTTTCTTT